The 14 T cell receptor beta chains in this list originate from one sample, sequenced in a study of blood T cell repertoires in COVID-19. TCRdb's table, derived via immunoSEQ multiplex PCR, lists solely in-frame clones and lacks some. The data show a few hundred thousand clones, with approximately 88% seen just once and 5.5% to 8% held by the top ten. The sample was peripheral blood. The receptors originated from a woman under 40 who had recovered from COVID-19.

V gene TRBV6-5 combines with J gene TRBJ2-3; 9 bases map to TRBD2. CDR1 is MNHEY and CDR2 is SVGAGI in the germline V gene. CDR3 size: 15 residues. The J segment lost 7 bases and the V segment lost 0 bases, leaving 5 bases of the junction unmatched. The CDR3 sequence: CASSYSRGGRNTQYF. The CDR3 coding sequence is TGTGCCAGCAGTTACTCGCGGGGGGGCAGAAATACGCAGTATTTT.

This chain links TRBV14 with TRBJ1-6; D uncertain. Germline CDR1 and CDR2: SGHDN and FVKESK. CDR3 length equals 17 residues. The V end lost 1 base, the J end lost 0 bases, and 10 bases lay between the germline ends. This chain's CDR3 is CASSQVLTSSYNSPLHF. DNA for the CDR3: TGTGCCAGCAGCCAAGTCCTCACTAGCTCCTATAATTCACCCCTCCACTTT. The full variable domain, in which reference TRBV14 and TRBJ1-6 provide the parts outside the CDR3, is EAGVTQFPSHSVIEKGQTVTLRCDPISGHDNLYWYRRVMGKEIKFLLHFVKESKQDESGMPNNRFLAERTGGTYSTLKVQPAELEDSGVYFCASSQVLTSSYNSPLHFGNGTRLTVT.

The chain employs TRBV11-2 and TRBJ1-2; weak D call: TRBD1 (5 bases). Germline CDR1 SGHAT, CDR2 FQNNGV. CDR3 length: 15 residues. The V end was cut by 1 base, the J end by 4 bases, with 13 bases between. CDR3 coding DNA: TGTGCCAGCAGCTTAGTACCCAGGGCCCCCTATGGCTACACCTTC. Protein product: CASSLVPRAPYGYTF.

The chain carries TRBV5-1 and TRBJ2-7; 9 positions match TRBD1. V gave up 4 bases and J gave up 5 bases; unmatched junction bases: 7. Per germline, CDR1 SGHRS and CDR2 YFSETQ. This CDR3 is 14 amino acids long. The chain's CDR3 is CASSQGQGGHEQYF. The CDR3 DNA reads as TGCGCCAGCAGCCAGGGACAGGGAGGACACGAGCAGTACTTC. The variable domain in full, completed from reference TRBV5-1 and TRBJ2-7, reads KAGVTQTPRYLIKTRGQQVTLSCSPISGHRSVSWYQQTPGQGLQFLFEYFSETQRNKGNFPGRFSGRQFSNSRSEMNVSTLELGDSALYLCASSQGQGGHEQYFGPGTRLTVT.

The J gene is TRBJ1-6, the V gene TRBV6-5, with D perhaps matching TRBD1 (6 bases). Germline V gene sequence: CDR1 MNHEY, CDR2 SVGAGI. The CDR3 is 15 residues long. Trimming removed 3 bases at V and 10 bases at J, with 16 bases between. CDR3 nucleotides: TGTGCCAGCAGTTATAGGGGGATGATGTGGTCACCCCTCCACTTT. Its translation is CASSYRGMMWSPLHF.

This chain uses TRBV7-2 with TRBJ2-3, with TRBD1 identical over 8 bases. V was pared by 5 bases and J by 0 bases, with 1 base of the junction left unmatched. The CDR3 covers 14 residues. Germline V gives CDR1 SGHTA, CDR2 FQGNSA. CDR3 in DNA: TGTGCCAGCAGCGGGACAGGTAGCACAGATACGCAGTATTTT. Amino acid sequence: CASSGTGSTDTQYF.

This chain links TRBV5-6 with TRBJ2-5, with D perhaps TRBD2 (7 bases). Germline CDR1 reads SGHDT; CDR2 reads YYEEEE. The CDR3 extends over 14 amino acids. V was shortened by 2 bases and J by 5 bases, with 13 bases between the two germline ends. CDR3 bases: TGTGCCAGCAGCTTAGTCAGGGGAGGGGAGACCCAGTACTTC. This gives the protein CASSLVRGGETQYF.

The chain uses TRBV6-4 and TRBJ2-1, with D possibly matching TRBD2 (5 bases). The germline V gene has CDR1 MRHNA and CDR2 SNTAGT. V was pared by 8 bases and J by 5 bases, with 16 bases between. This CDR3 comprises 14 residues. As DNA, the CDR3 is TGTGCCAGCCGCTTTAGGGAGTCGGACAATGAGCAGTTCTTC. Translated: CASRFRESDNEQFF.

The chain employs TRBV4-3 and TRBJ1-1; tentative D call: TRBD1 (6 bases). The CDR3 sequence is 13 residues long. The germline gives CDR1 LGHNA, CDR2 YSLEER. V lost 6 bases to trimming and J lost 1 base, with 9 bases between them. The CDR3: CASRQGWNTEAFF. The CDR3 DNA is TGCGCCAGCAGACAGGGCTGGAACACTGAAGCTTTCTTT.

The chain joins TRBV6-2 or TRBV6-3 to TRBJ2-7, with D possibly matching TRBD1 (6 bases). The CDR3 covers 17 residues. Germline CDR1 and CDR2: MNHEY and SVGEGT. V was shortened by 2 bases and J by 0 bases, with 17 bases between the two germline ends. The CDR3 protein is CASSYGPGTPSSYEQYF. CDR3 bases: TGTGCCAGCAGTTACGGTCCAGGGACACCGAGCTCCTACGAGCAGTACTTC.

V usage is TRBV9 and J usage is TRBJ2-3; TRBD1 aligns across 8 bases. The junction had 6 bases not matched to a gene; V was cut back by 2 bases and J by 1 base. The CDR3 is 16 amino acids. Germline V gene lookup returns CDR1 SGDLS and CDR2 YYNGEE. Here the CDR3 DNA reads TGTGCCAGCAGCGTGTCACAGGGGGTAGGCACAGATACGCAGTATTTT. Translating gives CASSVSQGVGTDTQYF.

This clone was seen a few times. CDR3 in DNA: TGTGCCAGCACCACTCTTAGAGGCTCGGGGAAAGAGACCCAGTACTTC. Amino acid sequence: CASTTLRGSGKETQYF. The V gene is TRBV7-9, the J gene TRBJ2-5; D is perhaps TRBD2 (5 bases). The CDR3 covers 16 residues. The germline gives CDR1 SEHNR, CDR2 FQNEAQ (reference sequence). Trimming took 7 bases from V and 3 from J, leaving 21 bases between them.

The V gene is TRBV10-3, the J gene TRBJ1-6, with a tentative D call TRBD1 (6 bases). The CDR3 has 17 amino acids. Trimming took off 6 bases at V and 0 bases at J, with 15 bases between the two ends. Germline CDR1 reads ENHRY; CDR2 reads SYGVKD. CDR3 loop: CAIRGNREGSYNSPLHF. CDR3 nucleotide sequence: TGTGCCATCAGGGGTAACAGGGAAGGCTCCTATAATTCACCCCTCCACTTT.

This clone was seen a single time. This chain connects TRBV27 to TRBJ1-1; 7 nucleotides line up with TRBD1. Germline CDR1 MNHEY, CDR2 SMNVEV (reference sequence). Losses at the gene ends were 10 bases for V and 1 base for J; bases not matched to a gene: 3. The CDR3 length is 12 residues. CDR3 amino acids: CATRDRNTEAFF. CDR3 sequence (DNA): TGTGCCACCAGGGACAGGAACACTGAAGCTTTCTTT.